The sequence of this T cell receptor beta chain was determined in a study of shared clonotypes between healthy human individuals. Study-level results: Collection of samples was limited to blood; tissue repertoires likely differ.

This CDR3 is 13 amino acids long. Per the germline V gene, CDR1 is SGHVS and CDR2 is FNYEAQ. V lost 6 bases and J lost 3, with 10 bases in between. Original processing methods: For the immunoSEQ data, sequences were junction-only without quality scores, so filtering differed. Here immunoSEQ multiplex PCR was the method, and the copy in TCRdb shows in-frame clones only, minus some. The V and J calls and clone size were taken over from that table, and D and trimming were inferred from the DNA. The sample records roughly 500,000 clones, roughly 80% being singletons. This clone was seen just once. Its antigen is still unknown.

The sequence was collected from a woman in her thirties or forties in good health. Some clones in this sample may be carry-over from other donors' samples. V is TRBV7-6 and J is TRBJ2-3; D might be TRBD2 (5 bases). Input material: PBMCs. This chain's CDR3 is CASSRRRTDTQYF. The CDR3, as DNA: TGTGCCAGCAGTAGAAGGAGGACAGATACGCAGTATTTT.